This T cell receptor (beta chain) was observed in a study of prognosis after radiotherapy for stage I lung cancer. The wider study: A biologically effective dose of at least 100 Gy came via 3-5 SBRT fractions. Study-wide results and caveats: Reports indicated that TRBV and TRBJ gene usage differed between patients with and without metastases, including differences in several V and a couple of J genes after SBRT.

The length of the CDR3 is 13 residues. Germline V gene sequence: CDR1 DFQATT, CDR2 SNEGSKA (reference sequence). V lost 2 bases and J 5 bases, leaving 10 bases between the germline ends. Multiplex PCR in two rounds served to amplify TCR beta CDR3 from genomic DNA. First-round PCR amplification was performed with primers specific to each TRBV and TRBJ gene. TCRdb re-called the multiplex PCR reads with MiXCR, one entry per CDR3 protein. The sample lists just over 30,000 distinct CDR3 sequences, 25% to 40% occurring once. This clonotype has at least ten counts. Its antigen is not known. Blood was drawn (six milliliters of peripheral blood) at each of two time points.

The sequence was obtained from a donor at least 50 years old with non-small cell lung cancer. Sequenced material: PBMCs, taken before or after stereotactic body radiation therapy (not recorded which). The rearrangement links TRBV20-1 to TRBJ2-1; TRBD1 might be the D (6 bases). The CDR3 spells CSARQGLNNEQFF. The CDR3, as DNA: TGCAGTGCTAGACAGGGGCTTAACAATGAGCAGTTCTTC.